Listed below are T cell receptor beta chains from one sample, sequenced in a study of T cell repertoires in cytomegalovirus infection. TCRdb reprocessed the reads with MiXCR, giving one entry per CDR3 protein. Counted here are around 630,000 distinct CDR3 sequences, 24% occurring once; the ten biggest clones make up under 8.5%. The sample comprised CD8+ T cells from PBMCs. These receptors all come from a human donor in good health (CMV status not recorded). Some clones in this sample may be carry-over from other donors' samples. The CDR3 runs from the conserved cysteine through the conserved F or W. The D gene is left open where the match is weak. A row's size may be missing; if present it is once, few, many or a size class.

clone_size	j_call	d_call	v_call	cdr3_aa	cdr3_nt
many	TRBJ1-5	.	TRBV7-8	CASSMARGFSNQPQHF	TGTGCCAGCAGCATGGCAAGGGGTTTTAGCAATCAGCCCCAGCATTTT
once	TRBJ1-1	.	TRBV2	CASSGASEAFF	TGTGCCAGCAGTGGGGCCTCTGAAGCTTTCTTT
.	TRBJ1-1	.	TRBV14	CASSQDHAGNTEAFF	TGTGCCAGCAGCCAAGATCATGCAGGGAACACTGAAGCTTTCTTT
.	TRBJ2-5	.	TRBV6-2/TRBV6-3	CASSKGFQETQYF	TGTGCCAGCAGCAAGGGATTTCAAGAGACCCAGTACTTC
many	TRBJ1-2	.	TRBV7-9	CASSPPIGQGYTF	TGTGCCAGCAGCCCCCCGATCGGCCAGGGCTACACCTTC
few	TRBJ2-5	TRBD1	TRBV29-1	CSVEARPGTGGREETQYF	TGCAGCGTTGAAGCCCGTCCCGGGACAGGGGGCCGAGAAGAGACCCAGTACTTC
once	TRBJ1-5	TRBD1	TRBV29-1	CSAEGPGTDLRNQPQHF	TGCAGCGCCGAAGGCCCCGGGACAGACTTAAGGAACCAGCCCCAGCATTTT
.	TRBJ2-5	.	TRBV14	CASSPDSFQGAQYF	TGTGCCAGCAGCCCGGACAGCTTTCAAGGGGCCCAGTACTTC
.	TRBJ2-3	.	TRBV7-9	CASSSTRGGGAQYF	TGTGCCAGCAGCTCGACACGTGGTGGGGGTGCGCAGTATTTT
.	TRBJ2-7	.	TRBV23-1	CASSPEHRGEQYF	TGCGCCAGCAGTCCGGAACATCGGGGCGAGCAGTACTTC
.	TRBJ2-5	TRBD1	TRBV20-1	CSARDRDRAVVQTQYF	TGCAGTGCTAGAGATCGTGACAGGGCCGTCGTACAGACCCAGTACTTC
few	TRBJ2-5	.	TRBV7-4	CASSSPQGKLETQYF	TGTGCCAGCAGCTCCCCACAGGGTAAATTAGAGACCCAGTACTTC
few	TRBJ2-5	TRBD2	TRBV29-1	CSVLAEIETQYF	TGCAGCGTTCTAGCGGAAATAGAGACCCAGTACTTC
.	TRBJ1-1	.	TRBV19	CASSIVGASYEAFF	TGTGCCAGTAGTATCGTCGGCGCCTCATATGAAGCTTTCTTT
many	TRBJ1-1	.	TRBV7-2	CASMTQDTNTEAFF	TGTGCCAGCATGACACAGGATACGAACACTGAAGCTTTCTTT
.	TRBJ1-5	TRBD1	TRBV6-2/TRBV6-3	CASSYSPGGAQPQHF	TGTGCCAGCAGTTACTCTCCAGGGGGAGCTCAGCCCCAGCATTTT
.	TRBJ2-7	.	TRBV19	CASQKRGLVEDEQYF	TGTGCCAGCCAAAAGAGAGGGCTGGTTGAAGACGAGCAGTACTTC
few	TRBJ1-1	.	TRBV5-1	CASSLRTDLNTEAFF	TGCGCCAGCAGCCTCAGGACAGATTTGAACACTGAAGCTTTCTTT
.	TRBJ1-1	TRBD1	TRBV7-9	CASSLGRGPSTEAFF	TGTGCCAGCAGCTTGGGCAGGGGGCCATCCACTGAAGCTTTCTTT
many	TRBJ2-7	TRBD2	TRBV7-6	CASSLRLASTYEQYF	TGTGCCAGCAGCTTAAGACTAGCAAGCACCTACGAGCAGTACTTC
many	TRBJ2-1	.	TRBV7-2	CASSLQTNEVEQFF	TGTGCCAGCAGCTTGCAAACTAACGAGGTTGAGCAGTTCTTC
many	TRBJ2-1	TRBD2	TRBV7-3	CASSSSGGASEQFF	TGTGCCAGCAGCTCAAGCGGGGGGGCCAGTGAGCAGTTCTTC
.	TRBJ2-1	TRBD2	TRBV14	CASSAWGSGGLQFF	TGTGCCAGCAGCGCCTGGGGTAGCGGGGGCCTGCAGTTCTTC
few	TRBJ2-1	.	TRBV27	CASSFGTRLGNEQFF	TGTGCCAGCAGTTTCGGGACCCGCCTTGGCAATGAGCAGTTCTTC
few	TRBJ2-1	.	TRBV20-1	CSAPRVSYNEQFF	TGCAGTGCTCCCAGGGTTTCCTACAATGAGCAGTTCTTC
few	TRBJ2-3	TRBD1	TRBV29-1	CSVEPQGGTDTQYF	TGCAGCGTTGAGCCCCAGGGGGGCACAGATACGCAGTATTTT
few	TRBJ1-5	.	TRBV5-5	CASSLSWQGSNQPQHF	TGTGCCAGCAGCTTGAGTTGGCAGGGAAGCAATCAGCCCCAGCATTTT
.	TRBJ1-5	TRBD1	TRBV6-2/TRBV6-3	CASSYSRDRSNQPQHF	TGTGCCAGCAGTTACTCGCGGGACAGATCGAATCAGCCCCAGCATTTT
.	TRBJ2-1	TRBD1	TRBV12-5	CASGLSGQGGDEQFF	TGTGCTAGTGGTTTGTCGGGACAGGGTGGGGATGAGCAGTTCTTC
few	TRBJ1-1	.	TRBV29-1	CSVPDSSTEAFF	TGTAGCGTTCCGGACTCCAGCACTGAAGCTTTCTTT
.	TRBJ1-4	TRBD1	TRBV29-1	CSVRQGVNWELFF	TGCAGCGTCCGACAGGGGGTGAACTGGGAACTGTTTTTT
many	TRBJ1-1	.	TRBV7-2	CASSLVTLDTEAFF	TGTGCCAGCAGCTTAGTTACTCTGGACACTGAAGCTTTCTTT
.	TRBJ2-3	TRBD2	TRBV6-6	CASSYLNGGGEPTDTQYF	TGTGCCAGCAGTTACCTTAACGGGGGGGGAGAACCCACAGATACGCAGTATTTT
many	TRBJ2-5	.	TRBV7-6	CASRLPGIQETQYF	TGTGCCAGCAGGTTACCAGGAATCCAAGAGACCCAGTACTTC